This TCR beta chain was identified during a study of T cell repertoires and Cas9 in healthy adults (dated by TCRdb to about 2018). With regard to the full study: Within the CD4 and CD8 compartments, SpCas9-reactive T cells were assessed for multi-effector potency, cytotoxicity and lineage determination. Preexisting T cell immunity against the Streptococcus pyogenes Cas9 nuclease (SpCas9) used in CRISPR gene editing was examined in the study.

General findings and caveats noted by the study authors: Proliferation and function of SpCas9-reactive effector T cells were reported to be mitigated in vitro by SpCas9-reactive regulatory T cells.

Points on this clone: It lacks a known antigen. There are no base qualities to consult, and no much larger clone falls within one base.

The CDR3 runs 15 amino acids, cysteine and phenylalanine included. CDR3 DNA only is kept here, 45 bases in frame from base 1. Here V drops 4 bases and J drops 0 bases, and the junction holds 7 bases not matched to any gene. Reading the germline V gene (reference sequence) gives CDR1 SGHNT and CDR2 YYREEE. The library relied on the immunoSEQ multiplex PCR assay. TCRdb mirrors the immuneACCESS table, restricted to in-frame sequences. Some clones are absent from its copies; in checked studies, under half trace to an unresolved V gene, and the reason for the others is unknown. The sample table contains about 20,000 clones; only one count was recorded for about 90% of them. 1.5% to 1.7% of the sample is held by the ten biggest clonotypes. Healthy humans served as the donors.

This receptor was taken from a human donor in good health. Sequencing used CD4+ effector T cells (CD127+, CD25-, CD137-, CD154-) from PBMCs; culture status not recorded. The chain is made from TRBV5-4 and TRBJ2-7; a stretch of 7 junction bases matches TRBD1. The nucleotides are TGTGCCAGCAGCCAAGAACGGGACAGCTCCTACGAGCAGTACTTC. Translated, this is CASSQERDSSYEQYF.